This T cell receptor (beta chain) was found in a study of CD8 T cells in ankylosing spondylitis. Findings and caveats of the study: About 8 highly homologous variants made up a TCR beta motif, and this motif appeared characteristic of ankylosing spondylitis blood. Significant enrichment of disease-linked clones was reportedly seen in matched ankylosing spondylitis synovial fluid. Some of the motif variants had earlier been found in reactive arthritis patients' fluid and blood.

Germline V gives CDR1 KGHSH, CDR2 LQKENI. With 3 bases removed from V and 5 bases from J, the gap between germline ends came to 16 bases. The CDR3 is 15 amino acids. With regard to this clonotype: What it recognizes is unknown.

TCRdb re-derived calls from the 5' RACE reads in MiXCR, one entry per CDR3 protein. This table holds approximately 300,000 distinct CDR3 sequences, 20% found once. The sequencing input was blood, either unsorted or a sorted T cell fraction (not recorded which). This TCR came from a male donor with ankylosing spondylitis or in good health (not recorded which). This chain uses TRBV18 with TRBJ1-1, with D perhaps TRBD1 (5 bases). The chain's CDR3 is CASSPLDSVRTEAFF. The CDR3 nucleotides read TGTGCCAGCTCACCCCTAGACAGCGTAAGGACTGAAGCTTTCTTT.